Listed below are T cell receptor beta chains from one sample, sequenced in a study of beta chain features in type 1 diabetes. Libraries were prepared by immunoSEQ multiplex PCR; TCRdb keeps only in-frame clonotypes and omits some of them. The sample shows roughly 330,000 clones, less than 15% of them seen only once. The sample was naive CD4+ T cells from blood. These receptors came from a woman aged 18-29 years with type 1 diabetes. Both conserved end residues are part of each CDR3. The order of the fields is J gene, V gene, clone size, D gene, CDR3 protein, CDR3 DNA. The D gene is left open where the match is weak. Part of the rows lack a size; the others show once, few, many or a class for expanded clones.

TRBJ1-1 TRBV7-9 few . CASSFSGVLHTEAFF TGTGCCAGCAGCTTCTCGGGGGTCCTTCACACTGAAGCTTTCTTT
TRBJ2-1 TRBV19 . TRBD2 CASTLEGGRASEQFF TGTGCCAGTACCCTAGAGGGCGGGAGGGCGTCTGAGCAGTTCTTC
TRBJ2-5 TRBV2 . TRBD2 CASSAGLAGGQETQYF TGTGCCAGCAGCGCCGGACTAGCGGGAGGCCAAGAGACCCAGTACTTC
TRBJ2-1 TRBV29-1 many TRBD2 CSVAAGGPSEQFF TGCAGCGTTGCGGCGGGAGGGCCGAGTGAGCAGTTCTTC
TRBJ1-1 TRBV18 . . CASSTGYENTEAFF TGTGCCAGCTCAACCGGGTATGAGAACACTGAAGCTTTCTTT
TRBJ2-2 TRBV5-4 few . CASSRAGVTHLYTGELFF TGTGCCAGCAGTCGCGCAGGGGTCACCCATTTATACACCGGGGAGCTGTTTTTT
TRBJ2-3 TRBV2 few . CASSARGYSTDTQYF TGTGCCAGCAGTGCTAGGGGGTACAGCACAGATACGCAGTATTTT
TRBJ2-7 TRBV28 few TRBD1 CASTQGGSTYEQYF TGTGCCAGCACCCAAGGGGGCTCGACCTACGAGCAGTACTTC
TRBJ2-7 TRBV2 . . CASSNREGSYEQYF TGTGCCAGCAGTAACAGGGAGGGCTCCTACGAGCAGTACTTC
TRBJ2-3 TRBV18 . TRBD2 CASSPFTSVGTTDTQYF TGTGCCAGCTCACCCTTCACTAGCGTTGGGACCACAGATACGCAGTATTTT
TRBJ2-5 TRBV7-3 few TRBD2 CASSPRRTSGMGETQYF TGTGCCAGCAGCCCCCGGAGGACTAGCGGAATGGGGGAGACCCAGTACTTC
TRBJ1-5 TRBV6-5 . . CASRKTDTGPQHF TGTGCCAGCAGGAAGACAGACACTGGTCCGCAGCATTTT
TRBJ2-3 TRBV29-1 . TRBD2 CSVAGTSGRIADTQYF TGCAGCGTTGCGGGGACTAGCGGGAGGATTGCAGATACGCAGTATTTT
TRBJ2-3 TRBV5-4 . . CASSSSTDTQYF TGTGCCAGCAGCTCTAGCACAGATACGCAGTATTTT
TRBJ1-3 TRBV10-3 . . CAISEGTGDTIYF TGTGCCATCAGTGAGGGAACAGGAGACACCATATATTTT
TRBJ1-2 TRBV29-1 . TRBD1 CSVDRDSTYGYTF TGCAGCGTTGATAGGGACAGCACCTATGGCTACACCTTC
TRBJ1-1 TRBV6-1 . . CASSAPGGRTEAFF TGTGCCAGCAGTGCCCCGGGGGGGAGAACTGAAGCTTTCTTT